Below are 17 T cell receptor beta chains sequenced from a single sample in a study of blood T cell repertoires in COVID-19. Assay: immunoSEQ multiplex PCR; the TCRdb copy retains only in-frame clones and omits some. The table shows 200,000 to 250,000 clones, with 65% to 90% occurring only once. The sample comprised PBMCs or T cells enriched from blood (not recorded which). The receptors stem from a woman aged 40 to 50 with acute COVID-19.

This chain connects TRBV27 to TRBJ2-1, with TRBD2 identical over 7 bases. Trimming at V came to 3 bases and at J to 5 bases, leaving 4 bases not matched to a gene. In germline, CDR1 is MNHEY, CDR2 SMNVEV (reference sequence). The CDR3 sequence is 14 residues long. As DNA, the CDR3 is TGTGCCAGCAGTTTCACTAGCGTACACAATGAGCAGTTCTTC. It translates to CASSFTSVHNEQFF.

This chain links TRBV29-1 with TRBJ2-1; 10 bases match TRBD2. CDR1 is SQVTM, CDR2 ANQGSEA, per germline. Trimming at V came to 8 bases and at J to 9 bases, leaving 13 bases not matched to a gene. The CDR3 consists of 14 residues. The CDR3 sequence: CSISGASGRGEQFF. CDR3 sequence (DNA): TGCAGCATTTCGGGGGCTAGCGGGAGAGGTGAGCAGTTCTTC.

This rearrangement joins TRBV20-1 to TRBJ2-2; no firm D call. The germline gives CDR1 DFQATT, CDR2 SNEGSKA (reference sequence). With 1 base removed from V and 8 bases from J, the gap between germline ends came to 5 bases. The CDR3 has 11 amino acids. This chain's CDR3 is CSARVLGELFF. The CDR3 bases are TGCAGTGCTAGAGTCCTGGGGGAGCTGTTTTTT.

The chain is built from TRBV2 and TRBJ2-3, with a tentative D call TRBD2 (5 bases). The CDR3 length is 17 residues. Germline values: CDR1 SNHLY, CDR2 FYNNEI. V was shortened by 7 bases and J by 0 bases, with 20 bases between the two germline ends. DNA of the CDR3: TGTGCCAGCACTGGCGGCCTTAGCGCCTCTAGCACAGATACGCAGTATTTT. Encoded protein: CASTGGLSASSTDTQYF.

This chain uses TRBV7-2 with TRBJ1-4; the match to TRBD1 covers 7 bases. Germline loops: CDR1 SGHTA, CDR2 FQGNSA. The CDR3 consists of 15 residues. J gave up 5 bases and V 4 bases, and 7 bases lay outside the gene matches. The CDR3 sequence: CASSSTRDRNEKLFF. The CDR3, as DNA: TGTGCCAGCAGCTCTACCCGGGACAGAAATGAAAAACTGTTTTTT.

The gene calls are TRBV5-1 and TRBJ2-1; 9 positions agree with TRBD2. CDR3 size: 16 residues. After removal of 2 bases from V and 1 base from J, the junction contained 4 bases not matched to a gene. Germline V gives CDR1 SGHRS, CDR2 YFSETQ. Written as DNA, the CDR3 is TGCGCCAGCAGCTTAAGCGGGAGGCAATCCTACAATGAGCAGTTCTTC. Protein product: CASSLSGRQSYNEQFF.

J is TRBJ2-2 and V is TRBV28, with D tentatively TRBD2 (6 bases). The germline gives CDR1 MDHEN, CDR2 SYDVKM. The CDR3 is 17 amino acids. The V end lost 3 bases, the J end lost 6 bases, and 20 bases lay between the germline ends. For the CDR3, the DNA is TGTGCCAGCAGTTTTCTCGGGGACTGGATGAGGCCCGGGGAGCTGTTTTTT. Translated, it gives CASSFLGDWMRPGELFF.

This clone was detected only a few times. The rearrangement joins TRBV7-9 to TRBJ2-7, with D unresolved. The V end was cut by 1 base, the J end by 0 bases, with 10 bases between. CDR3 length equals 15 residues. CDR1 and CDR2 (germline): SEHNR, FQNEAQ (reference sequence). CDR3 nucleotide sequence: TGTGCCAGCAGCTTAGGGCAGGCCCACTCCTACGAGCAGTACTTC. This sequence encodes CASSLGQAHSYEQYF.

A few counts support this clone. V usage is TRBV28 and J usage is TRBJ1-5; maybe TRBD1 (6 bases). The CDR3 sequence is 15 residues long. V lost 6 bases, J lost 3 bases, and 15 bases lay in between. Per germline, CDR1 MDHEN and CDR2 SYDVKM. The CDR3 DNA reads TGTGCCAGCAGAGACCTACAGGGTAACAATCAGCCCCAGCATTTT. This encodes CASRDLQGNNQPQHF.

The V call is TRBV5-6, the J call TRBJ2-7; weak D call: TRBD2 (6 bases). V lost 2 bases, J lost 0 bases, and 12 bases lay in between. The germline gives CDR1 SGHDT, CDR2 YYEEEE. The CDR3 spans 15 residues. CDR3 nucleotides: TGTGCCAGCAGCTTCCCGGGAGCCAGCTCCTACGAGCAGTACTTC. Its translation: CASSFPGASSYEQYF.

The CDR3 DNA reads as TGTGCCAGCAGTCTATCCGGAGATACGCAGTATTTT. It is translated as CASSLSGDTQYF. V is TRBV6-5 and J is TRBJ2-3; D uncertain. The CDR3 is made up of 12 amino acids. Looked up from germline, CDR1 is MNHEY and CDR2 is SVGAGI. V was clipped by 5 bases and J by 5 bases, with 8 bases between them.

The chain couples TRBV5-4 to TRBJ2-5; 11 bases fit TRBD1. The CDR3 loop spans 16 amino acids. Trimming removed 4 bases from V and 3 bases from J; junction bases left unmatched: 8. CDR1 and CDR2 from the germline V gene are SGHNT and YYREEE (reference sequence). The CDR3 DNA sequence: TGTGCCAGCAGCCCCCGGGACAGGGGGGAGAAAGAGACCCAGTACTTC. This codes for CASSPRDRGEKETQYF.

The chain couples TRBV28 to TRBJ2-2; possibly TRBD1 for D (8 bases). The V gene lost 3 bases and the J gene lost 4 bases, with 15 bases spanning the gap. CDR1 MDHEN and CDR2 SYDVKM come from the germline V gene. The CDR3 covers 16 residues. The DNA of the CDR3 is TGTGCCAGCAGTTTGACAACAGGGGGGGCCACCGGGGAGCTGTTTTTT. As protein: CASSLTTGGATGELFF. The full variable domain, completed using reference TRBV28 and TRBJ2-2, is DVKVTQSSRYLVKRTGEKVFLECVQDMDHENMFWYRQDPGLGLRLIYFSYDVKMKEKGDIPEGYSVSREKKERFSLILESASTNQTSMYLCASSLTTGGATGELFFGEGSRLTVL.

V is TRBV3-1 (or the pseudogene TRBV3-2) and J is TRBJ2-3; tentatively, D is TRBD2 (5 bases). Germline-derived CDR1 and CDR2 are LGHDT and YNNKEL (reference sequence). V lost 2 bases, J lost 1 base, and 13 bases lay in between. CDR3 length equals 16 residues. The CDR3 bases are TGTGCCAGCAGCCAACTCACGGGGATCGGCACAGATACGCAGTATTTT. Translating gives CASSQLTGIGTDTQYF.

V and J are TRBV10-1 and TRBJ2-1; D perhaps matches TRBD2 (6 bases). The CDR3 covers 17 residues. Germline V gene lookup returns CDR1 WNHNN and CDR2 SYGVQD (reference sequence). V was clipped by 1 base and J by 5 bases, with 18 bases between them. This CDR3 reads CASSEFGGSVADNEQFF. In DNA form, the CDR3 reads TGCGCCAGCAGTGAGTTTGGGGGTTCCGTAGCGGACAATGAGCAGTTCTTC.

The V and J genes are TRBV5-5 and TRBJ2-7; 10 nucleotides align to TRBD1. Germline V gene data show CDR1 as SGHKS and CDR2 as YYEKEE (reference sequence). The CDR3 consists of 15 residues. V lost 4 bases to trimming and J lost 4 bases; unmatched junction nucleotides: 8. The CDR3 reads CASSPSDRGLYEQYF. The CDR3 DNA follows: TGTGCCAGCAGCCCAAGCGACAGGGGGCTGTACGAGCAGTACTTC.

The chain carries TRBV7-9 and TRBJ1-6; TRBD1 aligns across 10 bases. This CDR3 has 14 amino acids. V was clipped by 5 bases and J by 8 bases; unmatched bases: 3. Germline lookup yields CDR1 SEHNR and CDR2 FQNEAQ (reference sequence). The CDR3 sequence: CASSPGTGDSPLHF. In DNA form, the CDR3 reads TGTGCCAGCAGCCCCGGGACAGGGGATTCACCCCTCCACTTT.